This record covers a single T cell receptor beta chain. The antigen this receptor binds is unknown. No base qualities exist here, and no much larger clone lies one base off it. Including the terminal cysteine and phenylalanine, the CDR3 comprises 13 residues. The read is trimmed to its CDR3 DNA, 39 bases read in frame from base 1. Relative to germline, V is 7 bases shorter and J is 1 base shorter, with 10 bases between their ends. From the germline V gene (reference sequence), CDR1 is LNHDA and CDR2 is SQIVND. Using the deep immunoSEQ assay, multiplex PCR amplified TCR CDR3 regions from genomic DNA. Extracted genomic DNA from each cell subset was distributed evenly across all wells of several immunoSEQ 96-well plates, and each plate was treated as a replicate. For sorted subsets, each replicate PCR was loaded with around 200 ng genomic DNA, equivalent to 30,000 or so T cell genomes. Purified libraries were quantified with a Qubit 3.0 fluorometer, sized on a Bioanalyzer 2100, and re-quantified with the KAPA Library Quantification kit. Every immunoSEQ 96-well plate was sequenced on a dedicated single-read 150-cycle Illumina NextSeq 550 flow cell. Regarding the original processing steps: Because the immunoSEQ output held only junctional sequences and lacked quality scores, the filtering could not match the filtering applied to full-length reads. Sequences were annotated with PyIR, a Python wrapper for IgBLAST v1.9, using IMGT germline references to assign V/J genes and CDR3. Reads with weak V/J assignments (E-value above 1e-6), missing CDR3, stop codons, out-of-frame junctions, or ambiguous translated residues were removed. V3J clonotypes were defined by identical inferred V gene, J gene, and CDR3 amino acid sequence. To compute the percentage overlap between repertoires, the number of shared unique clonotypes was divided by the size of the smaller repertoire. Richness of each repertoire was evaluated using RTK rarefaction, the Chao1 estimator, and Recon v2.1 estimates of unobserved clonotypes. Generation probabilities were computed with OLGA for all TCRbeta clonotypes obtained by the gDNA method from a handful of donors. TCRdb holds this immuneACCESS table with in-frame rearrangements only. Some clones are missing; in checked studies, unresolved V genes explain under half, and the rest has no known cause. V and J calls and clone size are those listed in that table; D and trimming were worked out from the DNA. The sample records hundreds of thousands of clones, more than 70% of which are singletons. 1.5% to 2% of the sample is taken by the ten largest.

This sample stems from a study of shared clonotypes between healthy human individuals (dated by TCRdb to about 2020). Looking at the study overall: A few men and a couple of women, aged 18 to 49 years, made up the cohort. For each donor, CD4 naive and CD4 memory were each run on three plates, CD8 naive on two plates, and CD8 memory on one plate. Per donor, leukapheresis produced somewhere between about 0.94 and 8.9 billion PBMCs. To estimate repertoire size and how much clonotype sharing occurs between individuals, the study deeply sequenced the blood TCR repertoires of roughly 5 healthy adults. To increase sequencing depth and limit assay-specific biases, different laboratories used diverse techniques to prepare libraries and sequence TCR repertoires.

Overall results and qualifications from the work: Even with the large sequencing depth, rarefaction of the sorted-subset datasets indicated that sequencing was incomplete. Pairwise subsampling led to the expectation that sequencing depth would affect the degree of clonotype sharing among donors. Higher generation probabilities were observed for clonotypes shared by all four sorted-subset donors than for non-shared clonotypes. When several donors were compared, the shared fraction of clonotypes was roughly 5% for naive CD4, about 4% for naive CD8, 2% to 2.5% for memory CD4, and around 0.4% for memory CD8. Sampling was restricted to blood, and TCR repertoires in tissue are likely to differ from TCR repertoires in blood. The genetic and exposure-history diversity represented was limited by the small number of donors. Larger estimated clonotype richness was generally found for naive subsets than for memory subsets.

The donors were healthy, HIV-negative adults with no recently reported acute infections or vaccinations. All donors were Caucasian adults living in Nashville, Tennessee, USA. CD4+ T cells were enriched by magnetic negative selection; naive cells were then positively selected on CD45RA, and the negative fraction formed the memory subset. Blood was collected by leukapheresis, and PBMCs were isolated by Ficoll-Histopaque density gradient centrifugation and then cryopreserved in liquid nitrogen vapor phase. Analytical flow cytometry was used to check the purity and quantity of every magnetically sorted T cell population. From each sorted fraction, genomic DNA was isolated and quantified by UV absorbance on a Nanodrop 2000c.

The source material was memory CD4+ T cells sorted from blood. The cell subset or site label of this sample denotes: CD45RA-negative fraction. The clonotype comes from a young woman in good health. The sequence joins TRBV19 to TRBJ1-1; no D gene can be assigned with confidence. The DNA sequence reads TGTGCCAGTATGAGGGATACGAACACTGAAGCTTTCTTT. This codes for CASMRDTNTEAFF.